This T cell receptor (beta chain) was identified during a study of blood T cell repertoires in COVID-19. In the study overall: Acute and convalescent COVID-19 samples came from the United States, Italy and Spain. The cDNA or gDNA used as material had been derived from T cells, B-cell-depleted T cells, or PBMCs.

Seattle's enrolled individuals joined amid active infection and were then monitored longitudinally. Per the original methods: How many nucleated cells were present was estimated from reference gene primer amplification. Method: immunoSEQ multiplex PCR; TCRdb's copy keeps in-frame clones and lacks some. V and J calls and clone size come straight from that table; D and trimming were deduced from the DNA. The table has about 200,000 clones, over 80% seen once. Germline V CDR1 and CDR2: SGHTA, FQGNSA. Losses at the gene ends were 5 bases for V and 5 bases for J; bases not matched to a gene: 13. CDR3 length: 17 amino acids.

The sample comprised peripheral blood. The chain couples TRBV7-2 to TRBJ1-5, with 9 bases matching TRBD1. The sequence was collected from a man aged 55 to 70 with COVID-19, enrolled during active disease. The CDR3 spells CASSPGVRTGDYQPQHF. CDR3 nucleotides: TGTGCCAGCAGCCCAGGGGTACGGACAGGGGATTATCAGCCCCAGCATTTT.